Each of the 22 T cell receptor beta chains below was sequenced from the same sample in a study of CD8+ T cells in alopecia areata. Extraction of RNA preceded its reverse transcription into cDNA, which served as the sequencing template. The protocol was immunoSEQ multiplex PCR, while the TCRdb copy is restricted to in-frame clones and leaves out a portion. The sample lists about 82,000 clones, 51% seen once, with just over 5.5% in the top ten. Sequenced sample: NKG2D-high CD8+ T cells sorted from blood. The receptors here all came from a human donor with alopecia areata.

The chain employs TRBV5-1 and TRBJ2-7, with D unclear. Trimming removed 0 bases at V and 0 bases at J, with 7 bases between. The CDR3 spans 14 residues. Germline lookup yields CDR1 SGHRS and CDR2 YFSETQ. CDR3 bases: TGCGCCAGCAGCTTGGAAGGTGGCTCCTACGAGCAGTACTTC. Translation gives CASSLEGGSYEQYF.

A few counts support this clone. The chain combines TRBV5-1 with TRBJ1-5, with 7 bases that match TRBD1. V shed 3 bases, J shed 5 bases, and the junction held 5 bases outside the gene matches. The V gene's germline CDR1 is SGHRS and CDR2 YFSETQ. CDR3 length: 14 amino acids. For the CDR3, the DNA is TGCGCCAGCAGCTACGGGACAGATGATCAGCCCCAGCATTTT. Translation: CASSYGTDDQPQHF. Looking up the rest from reference TRBV5-1 and TRBJ1-5 gives the full variable domain: KAGVTQTPRYLIKTRGQQVTLSCSPISGHRSVSWYQQTPGQGLQFLFEYFSETQRNKGNFPGRFSGRQFSNSRSEMNVSTLELGDSALYLCASSYGTDDQPQHFGDGTRLSIL.

Here the CDR3 reads CASSERPGLEIHEQFF. CDR3 nucleotide sequence: TGTGCCAGCAGCGAGAGACCGGGACTAGAGATTCATGAGCAGTTCTTC. The chain carries TRBV9 and TRBJ2-1; TRBD2 aligns across 8 bases. The CDR3 spans 16 residues. The V and J ends lost 3 bases and 8 bases, in that order; junction bases with no gene match: 13. Looked up from germline, CDR1 is SGDLS and CDR2 is YYNGEE.

In its sample, this clone was seen a few times. The V call is TRBV28, the J call TRBJ2-3, with D tentatively TRBD2 (5 bases). CDR1 and CDR2 (germline): MDHEN, SYDVKM. The CDR3 is 16 amino acids. V was clipped by 6 bases and J by 1 base, with 17 bases between them. The chain's CDR3 is CASRKTGWGGTDTQYF. DNA of the CDR3: TGTGCCAGCAGAAAAACGGGATGGGGAGGCACAGATACGCAGTATTTT.

The table lists this clone with a few counts. This chain joins TRBV29-1 and TRBJ2-1, with 15 bases aligning to TRBD2. From germline, CDR1 is SQVTM and CDR2 ANQGSEA. The CDR3 loop spans 17 amino acids. With V trimmed by 7 bases and J by 9 bases, 16 bases remained unmatched. CDR3 bases: TGCAGCGGCGGGTTCGGACTAGCGGGAGGGCCATCTCTTGAGCAGTTCTTC. It yields the protein CSGGFGLAGGPSLEQFF.

V and J are TRBV7-8 and TRBJ2-7; D not resolved. Germline V gives CDR1 SGHVS, CDR2 FQNEAQ. V dropped 7 bases and J dropped 2 bases, with 12 bases sitting between them. The CDR3 contains 13 residues. The CDR3 sequence: CASTVGTTYEQYF. For the CDR3, the DNA is TGTGCCAGCACCGTAGGAACAACCTACGAGCAGTACTTC.

V usage is TRBV29-1 and J usage is TRBJ1-2, with TRBD1 as a possible D gene (5 bases). The CDR3 consists of 11 residues. Germline assignment: CDR1 SQVTM and CDR2 ANQGSEA. Trimming took 6 bases from V and 7 from J, leaving 12 bases between them. The CDR3 DNA is TGCAGCGTGCATTTGGGGGGTGGCTACACCTTC. Translating gives CSVHLGGGYTF.

The chain uses TRBV28 and TRBJ2-3; tentative D call: TRBD2 (6 bases). Germline V gives CDR1 MDHEN, CDR2 SYDVKM. The CDR3 totals 12 residues. The V and J ends lost 10 bases and 3 bases respectively, with 11 bases between them. The CDR3 region has the DNA TGTGCCACGCTTGCGGGGACAGATACGCAGTATTTT. This gives the protein CATLAGTDTQYF.

The rearrangement joins TRBV29-1 to TRBJ2-5; D may be TRBD2 (7 bases). V was clipped by 1 base and J by 2 bases, with 11 bases between them. The germline CDR1 and CDR2 sequences are SQVTM and ANQGSEA. This CDR3 region has 14 residues. DNA of the CDR3: TGCAGCGTTGAAGTAGGGAGGGGGCAAGAGACCCAGTACTTC. Its translation is CSVEVGRGQETQYF.

The chain recombines TRBV4-3 with TRBJ1-2; no clear D gene. This CDR3 has 14 residues. CDR1 is LGHNA and CDR2 is YSLEER in the germline V gene. V gave up 4 bases and J gave up 3 bases, with 12 bases separating them. The CDR3 sequence is CASSLEGGDYGYTF. The CDR3 DNA reads as TGCGCCAGCAGCCTGGAAGGTGGAGACTATGGCTACACCTTC.

This clone occurred a few times. V is TRBV9 and J is TRBJ2-5, with D possibly being TRBD1 (6 bases). The CDR3 consists of 13 residues. V was clipped by 7 bases and J by 1 base, with 11 bases between them. Germline CDR1 reads SGDLS; CDR2 reads YYNGEE. The CDR3 region has the DNA TGTGCCAGCGGCTCAGGGGTCCAAGAGACCCAGTACTTC. It encodes CASGSGVQETQYF.

CDR3 DNA sequence: TGTGCCAGCACCTCGACGCCGATTTCCTACAATGAGCAGTTCTTC. Residues: CASTSTPISYNEQFF. The gene calls are TRBV7-8 and TRBJ2-1; no clear D gene. The CDR3 is 15 amino acids. The germline gives CDR1 SGHVS, CDR2 FQNEAQ. V lost 7 bases and J lost 1, with 14 bases in between.

The chain has TRBV27 and TRBJ2-7, with 7 bases fitting TRBD1. V lost 8 bases, J lost 2 bases, and 6 bases stayed unmatched. CDR1 MNHEY and CDR2 SMNVEV come from the germline V gene (reference sequence). The CDR3 covers 13 residues. The CDR3 spells CASRSGQAYEQYF. DNA for the CDR3: TGTGCCAGCCGTTCCGGACAGGCCTACGAGCAGTACTTC.

This clone was seen only once. The chain carries TRBV5-1 and TRBJ2-7; D remains unclear. The CDR3 has 13 residues. V lost 3 bases, J lost 0 bases, and 7 bases lay in between. Germline assignment: CDR1 SGHRS and CDR2 YFSETQ. The CDR3 protein is CASSSFSSYEQYF. DNA for the CDR3: TGCGCCAGCAGCTCATTTAGCTCCTACGAGCAGTACTTC.

This clone was picked up a small number of times. The genes are TRBV30 and TRBJ2-5; no definite D call. Germline V CDR1 and CDR2: GTSNPN, SVGIG (reference sequence). Trimming pared 4 bases from V and 1 base from J, leaving 16 bases between. This CDR3 has 15 amino acids. CDR3 nucleotides: TGTGCCTGGATTCCGGGCGGCTATGTCCAAGAGACCCAGTACTTC. This encodes CAWIPGGYVQETQYF. The full variable domain, its missing parts supplied by reference TRBV30 and TRBJ2-5, is SQTIHQWPATLVQPVGSPLSLECTVEGTSNPNLYWYRQAAGRGLQLLFYSVGIGQISSEVPQNLSASRPQDRQFILSSKKLLLSDSGFYLCAWIPGGYVQETQYFGPGTRLLVL.

The chain couples TRBV30 to TRBJ2-3, with TRBD2 matching 14 bases. CDR1 and CDR2 (germline): GTSNPN, SVGIG (reference sequence). CDR3 size: 22 residues. With 8 bases clipped from V and 3 bases from J, the junction kept 28 bases outside the gene matches. CDR3 DNA: TGTGCCATGGAGACGGGCGAATCCGGGCCCTTCGGGACTAGCGGGAGTACAGATACGCAGTATTTT. This gives the protein CAMETGESGPFGTSGSTDTQYF.

The CDR3 coding sequence is TGTGCCTGGACGGGCGGGGTCGGTGAGCAGTTCTTC. It codes for CAWTGGVGEQFF. The J gene is TRBJ2-1, the V gene TRBV30; D is possibly TRBD2 (6 bases). The length of the CDR3 is 12 residues. V was trimmed by 4 bases and J by 9 bases, leaving 13 bases between them. Germline loops: CDR1 GTSNPN, CDR2 SVGIG (reference sequence). Together with reference TRBV30 and TRBJ2-1, the CDR3 gives the full variable domain: SQTIHQWPATLVQPVGSPLSLECTVEGTSNPNLYWYRQAAGRGLQLLFYSVGIGQISSEVPQNLSASRPQDRQFILSSKKLLLSDSGFYLCAWTGGVGEQFFGPGTRLTVL.

This rearrangement joins TRBV19 to TRBJ2-7, with 8 bases that match TRBD2. The CDR3 sequence is 14 residues long. Losses at the gene ends were 5 bases for V and 5 bases for J; bases not matched to a gene: 8. CDR1 LNHDA and CDR2 SQIVND come from the germline V gene (reference sequence). The CDR3 protein is CASSPLAGIHEQYF. The CDR3 nucleotides read TGTGCCAGTAGTCCGCTAGCGGGTATCCACGAGCAGTACTTC.

CDR3 coding DNA: TGCAGCACCTACATCGGAGAGACCCAGTACTTC. Translation: CSTYIGETQYF. The V call is TRBV29-1, the J call TRBJ2-5; unclear D gene. The CDR3 contains 11 residues. V lost 8 bases and J 4 bases, leaving 11 bases between the germline ends. Germline V lookup: CDR1 SQVTM, CDR2 ANQGSEA.

The J gene is TRBJ2-7, the V gene TRBV7-9; 8 nucleotides line up with TRBD1. The germline gives CDR1 SEHNR, CDR2 FQNEAQ (reference sequence). The V gene end was trimmed by 5 bases and the J gene end by 6 bases; junction bases not matched to a gene: 6. The CDR3 spans 13 residues. CDR3 sequence reads: CASSRTGSVEQYF. DNA of the CDR3: TGTGCCAGCAGCCGGACAGGGTCCGTCGAGCAGTACTTC. Supplemented by reference TRBV7-9 and TRBJ2-7, the full variable domain reads DTGVSQNPRHKITKRGQNVTFRCDPISEHNRLYWYRQTLGQGPEFLTYFQNEAQLEKSRLLSDRFSAERPKGSFSTLEIQRTEQGDSAMYLCASSRTGSVEQYFGPGTRLTVT.

The rearrangement links TRBV30 to TRBJ2-1; the D is unclear. Trimming removed 2 bases at V and 8 bases at J, with 7 bases between. Germline loops: CDR1 GTSNPN, CDR2 SVGIG (reference sequence). The CDR3 sequence is 11 residues long. CDR3: CAWSQSDEQFF. Written as DNA, the CDR3 is TGTGCCTGGAGTCAGAGCGATGAGCAGTTCTTC.

The chain employs TRBV7-2 and TRBJ2-1; TRBD1 is a possible D gene (5 bases). Germline V lookup: CDR1 SGHTA, CDR2 FQGNSA. This CDR3 region has 17 residues. Trimming shortened V by 8 bases and J by 7 bases, and 27 bases separated the two germline ends. CDR3 sequence reads: CASVISGAPHRWNEQFF. The CDR3 DNA is TGTGCCAGCGTCATCAGTGGGGCGCCCCATAGGTGGAATGAGCAGTTCTTC.